This T cell receptor beta chain was profiled in a study of cytomegalovirus exposure and HLA in healthy donors. Points from the study as a whole: Apparent HLA restriction characterized most CMV-associated TCR beta chains in a later analysis. Analysis was carried out at a later point, and it linked a missense DCLRE1C variant to TCR beta V- and J-gene trimming. Analysis was performed later, and it showed HLA-associated TCR beta chains to be more clonally expanded than equally common others. Approximately 18,000 TCR beta sequences were associated with HLA alleles at 0.05 false discovery rate in a later analysis.

There are 17 residues in the CDR3. Trimming left V 4 bases short and J 6 bases short, with 23 bases between. Germline V lookup: CDR1 MDHEN, CDR2 SYDVKM. As to this clone: Its antigen remains unknown.

13 Jbeta primers and 60 Vbeta primers were used for the PCR. TCRdb's copy holds only in-frame clones and misses some; the assay was immunoSEQ multiplex PCR. Found here are some 150,000 clones, roughly 79% of them singletons; the top ten hold approximately 1.9%. V usage is TRBV28 and J usage is TRBJ2-3; tentative D call: TRBD2 (7 bases). The sample consisted of PBMCs. This TCR was recovered from a woman in her thirties or forties in good health and CMV-seronegative. The CDR3 coding sequence is TGTGCCAGCAGTTACCGTGCGGGGGCCGCCCCAAGGGATACGCAGTATTTT. It translates to CASSYRAGAAPRDTQYF.